A single sample is the source of the 9 T cell receptor beta chains below, sequenced in a study of blood T cell repertoires in COVID-19. Sequencing used immunoSEQ multiplex PCR; TCRdb keeps in-frame clones, though not all of them. The sample shows 25,000 to 30,000 clones, about 87% of them seen only once. Sequenced sample: peripheral blood. These receptors were obtained from a human donor in a cohort sampled during active COVID-19.

V and J are TRBV7-9 and TRBJ1-2, with 8 bases lining up with TRBD1. Germline trimming cut 5 bases from V and 2 bases from J; bases unmatched to any gene: 7. Germline values: CDR1 SEHNR, CDR2 FQNEAQ (reference sequence). The CDR3 consists of 15 residues. The CDR3 DNA reads as TGTGCCAGCAGCCCAGGACAGGGAACGAACTATGGCTACACCTTC. Translation gives CASSPGQGTNYGYTF.

This clone has a handful of counts. The chain couples TRBV21-1 to TRBJ2-4; the table's D call, TRBD2, was not checked against the DNA. TRBV21-1 is a recognized pseudogene. The CDR3 extends over 12 amino acids. The chain's CDR3 is CASSQRRDIQYF. Written as DNA, the CDR3 is TGTGCCAGCAGCCAGCGAAGAGACATTCAGTACTTC.

The chain carries TRBV5-1 and TRBJ2-7; a weak D match, TRBD1 (5 bases). The CDR3 covers 13 residues. The V end was cut by 4 bases, the J end by 4 bases, with 12 bases between. Looked up from germline, CDR1 is SGHRS and CDR2 is YFSETQ. The CDR3 sequence is CASSPRVGYEQYF. For the CDR3, the DNA is TGCGCCAGCAGCCCCAGGGTTGGGTACGAGCAGTACTTC.

The rearrangement uses TRBV19 and TRBJ2-2; 9 nucleotides match TRBD1. The junction had 4 bases not matched to a gene; V was cut back by 4 bases and J by 7 bases. Germline CDR1 and CDR2: LNHDA and SQIVND (reference sequence). The CDR3 length is 14 residues. CDR3 sequence reads: CASSRDRADGELFF. CDR3 in DNA: TGTGCCAGTAGTAGGGACAGGGCGGACGGGGAGCTGTTTTTT.

The gene calls are TRBV6-5 and TRBJ2-7; 8 nucleotides align to TRBD1. Germline loops: CDR1 MNHEY, CDR2 SVGAGI. The V gene end was trimmed by 6 bases and the J gene end by 6 bases; junction bases not matched to a gene: 7. The CDR3 is 13 amino acids. The CDR3 DNA is TGTGCCAGCAGCACAGGGGGAAGTGTCGAGCAGTACTTC. Translating gives CASSTGGSVEQYF.

The chain uses TRBV28 and TRBJ1-6; D remains ambiguous. Trimming pared 1 base from V and 8 bases from J, leaving 18 bases between. Germline V gene lookup returns CDR1 MDHEN and CDR2 SYDVKM. This CDR3 contains 17 residues. The CDR3 DNA is TGTGCCAGCAGTTTATATATACCCCAGGTTTCGGATTCACCCCTCCACTTT. Residues: CASSLYIPQVSDSPLHF. Using reference TRBV28 and TRBJ1-6 for the parts outside the CDR3, the full variable domain is DVKVTQSSRYLVKRTGEKVFLECVQDMDHENMFWYRQDPGLGLRLIYFSYDVKMKEKGDIPEGYSVSREKKERFSLILESASTNQTSMYLCASSLYIPQVSDSPLHFGNGTRLTVT.

The J gene is TRBJ2-3, the V gene TRBV12-3 or TRBV12-4, with D uncertain. V lost 7 bases and J 0 bases, leaving 5 bases between the germline ends. The CDR3 is made up of 12 amino acids. CDR3 nucleotides: TGTGCCAGCACGACTAGCACAGATACGCAGTATTTT. It is translated as CASTTSTDTQYF.

This clone was observed a handful of times. The chain links TRBV28 to TRBJ1-1; the D gene is possibly TRBD1 (5 bases). The CDR3 has 13 amino acids. In germline, CDR1 is MDHEN, CDR2 SYDVKM. V shed 5 bases and J shed 5 bases, with 12 bases lying between them. CDR3 bases: TGTGCCAGCAGTCAGGGACTGATAACTGAAGCTTTCTTT. Translated, it gives CASSQGLITEAFF.

The chain has TRBV7-9 and TRBJ2-3; no clear D gene. V dropped 1 base and J dropped 3 bases, with 5 bases sitting between them. The germline V gene has CDR1 SEHNR and CDR2 FQNEAQ (reference sequence). The CDR3 is 13 residues long. CDR3: CASSLGQTDTQYF. The CDR3 nucleotides are TGTGCCAGCAGCTTAGGTCAGACAGATACGCAGTATTTT.